This TCR beta chain was identified during a study of vaccination effects on CD4 cells after COVID-19. Across the whole study: Post-vaccine draws lagged the second dose by a median of 72 days.

This CDR3 is 15 amino acids long. CDR1 and CDR2 (germline): SGHTA, FQGTGA. Trimming took 2 bases from V and 0 from J, leaving 8 bases between them. Subsequent to a culture period of more than 8 days, CD4+ T cells were isolated. Each participant received a vaccine that was either BNT162b2 or mRNA-1273, given as two doses. The vaccine recipients had no prior SARS-CoV-2 infection, with negative nucleocapsid antibodies. To note about this clone: What it binds is not known.

TCRdb's table, derived via immunoSEQ multiplex PCR, lists solely in-frame clones and lacks some. The sample consists of 66,000 or so clones, more than 60% of them appearing once. Sample: CD4+ T cells from PBMCs cultured without peptide, taken after COVID-19 vaccination. The gene calls are TRBV7-3 and TRBJ1-3; D call uncertain. The TCR sequence derives from a human donor who received a COVID-19 vaccine. The CDR3 spells CASSLSGSSGNTIYF. The CDR3 coding sequence is TGTGCCAGCAGCTTATCGGGCTCCTCTGGAAACACCATATATTTT.